This record looks at one TCR beta chain sequence and its context. CDR1 SGHNT and CDR2 YENEEA come from the germline V gene. The CDR3 runs to 16 residues. The data stem from a study of T cells expressing NK-cell markers. TCRdb reanalyzed the 5' RACE reads, giving one entry per CDR3 protein sequence and no DNA. The sample's table shows roughly 160,000 distinct CDR3 sequences. Sequenced input: blood T cells: a sorted CD56 or NKG2C T cell subset, CD4+ or CD8+ T cells, or bulk PBMC T cells (not recorded which). The gene calls are TRBV11-3 and TRBJ2-3; TCRdb indicates TRBD1, and absent DNA this call remains unverified. The sequence was collected from a man aged 18-69 years in good health. The CDR3 is CASSYRGGGETDTQYF.